This T cell receptor (beta chain) was sequenced in a study of blood T cell repertoires in COVID-19. As for the study in general: Samples taken during acute and convalescent COVID-19 were collected in the United States, Italy and Spain. In each case, the material was cDNA or gDNA derived from T cells, B-cell-depleted T cells, or PBMCs.

Per the study methods: From reference gene primer amplification, estimates of nucleated cell counts were derived. This table comes from immunoSEQ multiplex PCR, and its TCRdb copy is limited to in-frame clones, with some not included. V, J and clone size were drawn from that table, and D and trimming were deduced from the DNA. Here the sample spans 450,000 or so clones, approximately 89% being singletons. Those enrolled in Seattle joined during active infection and were followed longitudinally afterward. In germline, CDR1 is SGHAT, CDR2 FQNNGV. V lost 2 bases and J lost 6; bases outside the gene matches: 14. This CDR3 is built from 18 residues.

The chain employs TRBV11-2 and TRBJ2-2, with 8 bases that match TRBD2. The sequence derives from a man aged 18 to 30 with COVID-19, enrolled during active disease. The sequenced sample was peripheral blood. The CDR3 region is CASSLFSGSGISSGELFF. The CDR3 DNA sequence: TGTGCCAGCAGCTTATTCAGCGGGAGTGGTATTTCCTCCGGGGAGCTGTTTTTT.